A single sample is the source of the 27 T cell receptor beta chains below, sequenced in a study of cytomegalovirus exposure and HLA in healthy donors. A multiplex PCR was run with 60 Vbeta primers and 13 Jbeta primers. Using immunoSEQ multiplex PCR, the repertoire was profiled, and TCRdb retains in-frame clones only, with some absent. The repertoire has tens of thousands of clones, around 70% of them found once; the top ten carry about 9.3%. Input material: PBMCs. The receptors were gathered from a woman between 50 and 59 years old in good health and CMV-seronegative.

V is TRBV5-4 and J is TRBJ2-7; 10 nucleotides align to TRBD2. This CDR3 contains 15 residues. The V gene end was trimmed by 2 bases and the J gene end by 5 bases; junction bases not matched to a gene: 7. Germline CDR1 reads SGHNT; CDR2 reads YYREEE (reference sequence). The CDR3 loop reads CASSLSSGSWNEQYF. The CDR3 region has the DNA TGTGCCAGCAGCTTATCTAGCGGGAGTTGGAACGAGCAGTACTTC.

The chain carries TRBV28 and TRBJ2-2, with 11 bases identical to TRBD2. The V gene's germline CDR1 is MDHEN and CDR2 SYDVKM. CDR3 length equals 16 residues. The junction had 7 bases not matched to a gene; V was cut back by 6 bases and J by 4 bases. The CDR3 sequence is CASSVAGGPVTGELFF. Written as DNA, the CDR3 is TGTGCCAGCAGCGTAGCGGGGGGGCCGGTCACCGGGGAGCTGTTTTTT. Full variable domain (remainder filled in from reference TRBV28 and TRBJ2-2): DVKVTQSSRYLVKRTGEKVFLECVQDMDHENMFWYRQDPGLGLRLIYFSYDVKMKEKGDIPEGYSVSREKKERFSLILESASTNQTSMYLCASSVAGGPVTGELFFGEGSRLTVL.

This clone was seen only once. This chain connects TRBV19 to TRBJ2-6, with D uncertain. The ends were cut back, 4 bases at V and 0 bases at J, with 7 bases in the middle. The CDR3 contains 15 residues. Germline values: CDR1 LNHDA, CDR2 SQIVND (reference sequence). This CDR3 reads CASSTQNSGANVLTF. The CDR3 nucleotides read TGTGCCAGTAGTACCCAAAACTCTGGGGCCAACGTCCTGACTTTC.

The chain employs TRBV6-5 and TRBJ2-5; 9 positions agree with TRBD1. The CDR3 consists of 16 residues. Germline V gene lookup returns CDR1 MNHEY and CDR2 SVGAGI. With 4 bases clipped from V and 5 bases from J, the junction kept 11 bases outside the gene matches. DNA of the CDR3: TGTGCCAGCAGTTTCAACAGGGGGCAGGCCGGTGAGACCCAGTACTTC. Amino acids: CASSFNRGQAGETQYF.

This chain joins TRBV5-1 and TRBJ2-2, with TRBD1 identical over 8 bases. The CDR3 has 14 residues. Per the germline V gene, CDR1 is SGHRS and CDR2 is YFSETQ. The junction had 5 bases not matched to a gene; V was cut back by 8 bases and J by 2 bases. CDR3 coding DNA: TGCGCCAGTGGACAGGGTGGAAACACCGGGGAGCTGTTTTTT. Amino acid sequence: CASGQGGNTGELFF.

This sequence joins TRBV5-1 and TRBJ1-1; TRBD1 aligns across 7 bases. Germline V CDR1 and CDR2: SGHRS, YFSETQ. V trimming: 0 bases; J trimming: 4 bases; junction bases outside the gene matches: 9. The CDR3 runs to 16 residues. The CDR3, as DNA: TGCGCCAGCAGCTTGGCCGGGACAGTCCTGGGCACTGAAGCTTTCTTT. This codes for CASSLAGTVLGTEAFF.

This sequence joins TRBV28 and TRBJ1-2, with D possibly matching TRBD1 (6 bases). The CDR3 is made up of 17 amino acids. Germline CDR1 reads MDHEN; CDR2 reads SYDVKM. Trimming left V 5 bases short and J 1 base short, with 20 bases between. The CDR3 DNA reads TGTGCCAGCAGTCCCCCCCGGGGGGCGCTTCTTAACTATGGCTACACCTTC. This gives the protein CASSPPRGALLNYGYTF.

V and J are TRBV6-4 and TRBJ2-3; no clear D gene. Germline CDR1 MRHNA, CDR2 SNTAGT. The CDR3 length is 14 residues. Trimming took 0 bases from V and 4 from J, leaving 8 bases between them. As DNA, the CDR3 is TGTGCCAGCAGTGACTCTGGTAGCTCAGATACGCAGTATTTT. It yields the protein CASSDSGSSDTQYF.

The chain links TRBV5-4 to TRBJ1-6; D may be TRBD1 (5 bases). The V and J ends lost 6 bases and 8 bases respectively, with 12 bases between them. Germline CDR1 is SGHNT and CDR2 is YYREEE (reference sequence). The CDR3 covers 13 residues. CDR3 bases: TGTGCCAGCACCTCCGGGGGAGATTCACCCCTCCACTTT. Protein sequence: CASTSGGDSPLHF.

This clone was observed a few times. J is TRBJ2-7 and V is TRBV19; tentatively, D is TRBD2 (5 bases). The CDR3 is 14 residues long. V lost 10 bases, J lost 6 bases, and 22 bases lay in between. CDR1 LNHDA and CDR2 SQIVND come from the germline V gene (reference sequence). The CDR3 loop reads CATRTGKGMGEQYF. CDR3 nucleotides: TGTGCCACTCGCACCGGGAAAGGGATGGGCGAGCAGTACTTC.

The V call is TRBV19, the J call TRBJ1-4; possible D gene TRBD1, 5 bases. Germline lookup yields CDR1 LNHDA and CDR2 SQIVND (reference sequence). Deletions cut 4 bases from V and 2 bases from J, with 11 bases between. The CDR3 totals 15 residues. The CDR3 nucleotides are TGTGCCAGTAGTAGACAGACAGCCACTAATGAAAAACTGTTTTTT. Amino acid sequence: CASSRQTATNEKLFF.

J is TRBJ1-5 and V is TRBV28; TRBD1 matches 7 bases. The CDR3 is made up of 14 amino acids. The V gene end was trimmed by 4 bases and the J gene end by 7 bases; junction bases not matched to a gene: 7. Germline CDR1 reads MDHEN; CDR2 reads SYDVKM. CDR3 loop: CASSSPDRVQPQHF. The CDR3 nucleotides read TGTGCCAGCAGTTCACCCGACAGGGTCCAGCCCCAGCATTTT.

This clone was found once. This sequence joins TRBV6-1 and TRBJ1-2; 9 nucleotides match TRBD1. J gave up 4 bases and V 6 bases, and 6 bases lay outside the gene matches. There are 14 residues in the CDR3. Germline V CDR1 and CDR2: MNHNS, SASEGT. The CDR3 DNA sequence: TGTGCCAGCAGGGCCGGGACAGGGTTCTATGGCTACACCTTC. Protein: CASRAGTGFYGYTF.

The gene calls are TRBV20-1 and TRBJ1-2; D gene ambiguous. Trimming took 6 bases from V and 2 from J, leaving 7 bases between them. The V gene's germline CDR1 is DFQATT and CDR2 SNEGSKA (reference sequence). The CDR3 runs to 11 residues. CDR3 region: CSATSNYGYTF. CDR3 bases: TGCAGTGCAACTTCCAACTATGGCTACACCTTC.

CDR3 DNA: TGTGCCATCAGGTCCGGGACAGGGGGCTACGAGCAGTACTTC. It encodes CAIRSGTGGYEQYF. The chain recombines TRBV10-3 with TRBJ2-7; 11 bases line up with TRBD1. V was clipped by 6 bases and J by 3 bases; unmatched bases: 4. This CDR3 comprises 14 residues. Germline loops: CDR1 ENHRY, CDR2 SYGVKD.

The table lists this clone with a few counts. This chain links TRBV28 with TRBJ1-4, with D possibly being TRBD1 (6 bases). CDR3 size: 12 residues. CDR1 is MDHEN and CDR2 is SYDVKM in the germline V gene. The V end was cut by 7 bases, the J end by 10 bases, with 13 bases between. In DNA form, the CDR3 reads TGTGCCAGCATATCTAGGGGGAGAAAACTGTTTTTT. This encodes CASISRGRKLFF.

This chain connects TRBV21-1 to TRBJ1-2; TRBD1 is taken as the D call from the table, unchecked against the DNA. TRBV21-1 is flagged as a pseudogene. The CDR3 covers 15 residues. CDR3 sequence: CASSMAGARNYGYTF. CDR3 nucleotide sequence: TGTGCCAGCAGCATGGCAGGGGCACGAAACTATGGCTACACCTTC.

The V and J genes are TRBV6-1 and TRBJ1-4; D is ambiguous. This CDR3 has 12 amino acids. Germline V gene lookup returns CDR1 MNHNS and CDR2 SASEGT. Trimming removed 5 bases from V and 5 bases from J, with 6 bases in between. CDR3 sequence reads: CASSTQNEKLFF. The CDR3 DNA is TGTGCCAGCAGTACGCAGAATGAAAAACTGTTTTTT.

The chain has TRBV6-5 and TRBJ1-5, with no clear D. The CDR3 runs to 13 residues. Germline lookup yields CDR1 MNHEY and CDR2 SVGAGI. V lost 3 bases to trimming and J lost 0 bases, with 3 bases between them. The DNA of the CDR3 is TGTGCCAGCAGTTATAATAGCAATCAGCCCCAGCATTTT. Protein: CASSYNSNQPQHF.

The gene calls are TRBV27 and TRBJ1-5; D perhaps matches TRBD1 (5 bases). This CDR3 comprises 14 residues. Per the germline V gene, CDR1 is MNHEY and CDR2 is SMNVEV (reference sequence). V was shortened by 3 bases and J by 5 bases, with 11 bases between the two germline ends. CDR3 amino acids: CASSFGGYDQPQHF. DNA of the CDR3: TGTGCCAGCAGTTTTGGGGGGTACGATCAGCCCCAGCATTTT.

The chain recombines TRBV30 with TRBJ2-1; possibly TRBD2 for D (6 bases). Germline assignment: CDR1 GTSNPN and CDR2 SVGIG (reference sequence). Trimming took off 5 bases at V and 15 bases at J, with 20 bases between the two ends. The CDR3 loop spans 12 amino acids. As DNA, the CDR3 is TGTGCCTGGGGCGGGAATGGGAGAGCCGTGTTCTTC. It codes for CAWGGNGRAVFF.

This clone was counted between two and nine times. The V and J genes are TRBV6-5 and TRBJ2-6; no firm D call. This CDR3 is 16 amino acids long. V was trimmed by 2 bases and J by 0 bases, leaving 8 bases between them. Germline V gene lookup returns CDR1 MNHEY and CDR2 SVGAGI. The CDR3 loop is CASSYRRSSGANVLTF. The CDR3 nucleotides are TGTGCCAGCAGTTACAGGCGGTCCTCTGGGGCCAACGTCCTGACTTTC.

The V and J genes are TRBV30 and TRBJ1-4; 7 bases are a match to TRBD1. CDR1 is GTSNPN, CDR2 SVGIG, per germline (reference sequence). This CDR3 contains 13 residues. With V trimmed by 2 bases and J by 13 bases, 10 bases remained unmatched. DNA of the CDR3: TGTGCCTGGAGTCCCCCGACAGGGTATGGACTGTTTTTT. It specifies CAWSPPTGYGLFF.

V is TRBV7-9 and J is TRBJ2-1, with D possibly TRBD2 on 5 matching bases. CDR3 length equals 15 residues. Germline CDR1 SEHNR, CDR2 FQNEAQ (reference sequence). Trimming removed 8 bases at V and 4 bases at J, with 18 bases between. The CDR3 is CASSPRGSGYNEQFF. DNA of the CDR3: TGTGCCAGCTCCCCGCGTGGGAGTGGGTACAATGAGCAGTTCTTC. Supplemented by reference TRBV7-9 and TRBJ2-1, the full variable domain reads DTGVSQNPRHKITKRGQNVTFRCDPISEHNRLYWYRQTLGQGPEFLTYFQNEAQLEKSRLLSDRFSAERPKGSFSTLEIQRTEQGDSAMYLCASSPRGSGYNEQFFGPGTRLTVL.

This sequence joins TRBV2 and TRBJ1-1; a possible D gene is TRBD1 (6 bases). CDR3 length: 15 residues. Germline values: CDR1 SNHLY, CDR2 FYNNEI. Trimming left V 6 bases short and J 1 base short, with 15 bases between. The CDR3 nucleotides are TGTGCCAGCAGCGACCCTGGACAGAAGAACACTGAAGCTTTCTTT. It encodes CASSDPGQKNTEAFF.

This clone was counted a few times. V gene TRBV28 combines with J gene TRBJ1-2; 11 bases agree with TRBD1. The ends lost 3 bases at V and 8 bases at J; junction bases unmatched: 8. The germline V gene has CDR1 MDHEN and CDR2 SYDVKM. This CDR3 is built from 15 residues. The CDR3 nucleotides are TGTGCCAGCAGTTTCCCTCCGGGACAGGGGGAAGGCTACACCTTC. This codes for CASSFPPGQGEGYTF.

This rearrangement joins TRBV5-1 to TRBJ2-1, with D possibly matching TRBD1 (6 bases). The germline CDR1 and CDR2 sequences are SGHRS and YFSETQ. This CDR3 has 14 amino acids. V was cut by 4 bases and J by 1 base, with 9 bases left in between. CDR3 amino acids: CASSTDSSYNEQFF. The CDR3 DNA reads TGCGCCAGCAGCACGGACAGTTCCTACAATGAGCAGTTCTTC.